One sample yielded the 12 T cell receptor beta chains listed below, sequenced in a study of human T cells and chemical hapten exposure. TCRdb used MiXCR to reprocess the RACE reads, holding one entry per CDR3 protein. The table records around 160,000 distinct CDR3 sequences, around 15% of them present only once. Time point meaning: patch test 1, 2 weeks after DPC sensitization. Treatment meaning: therapeutic diphenylcyclopropenone sensitization with weekly scalp DPC. Sequences were derived from whole blood, sampled in connection with sensitization to the hapten diphenylcyclopropenone (DPC). These receptor sequences come from a woman between 25 and 40 years old with alopecia areata. Some clones in this sample may be carry-over from other donors' samples.

The V call is TRBV12-3 or TRBV12-4, the J call TRBJ1-5; D is uncertain. The CDR3 totals 13 residues. V was pared by 2 bases and J by 4 bases, with 6 bases between. The DNA for the CDR3 is TGTGCCAGCAGTTTAACGGTAAATCAGCCCCAGCATTTT. Protein: CASSLTVNQPQHF.

This clonotype was counted only a few times. The chain carries TRBV18 and TRBJ2-7; 11 nucleotides align to TRBD2. This CDR3 comprises 15 residues. The V and J ends lost 3 bases and 2 bases, in that order; junction bases with no gene match: 3. Germline V CDR1 and CDR2: KGHSH, LQKENI. In nucleotides, the CDR3 is TGTGCCAGCTCACCGACTAGCGGGGTTGCCTACGAGCAGTACTTC. Translated: CASSPTSGVAYEQYF. The complete variable domain, with remaining parts taken from reference TRBV18 and TRBJ2-7, reads NAGVMQNPRHLVRRRGQEARLRCSPMKGHSHVYWYRQLPEEGLKFMVYLQKENIIDESGMPKERFSAEFPKEGPSILRIQQVVRGDSAAYFCASSPTSGVAYEQYFGPGTRLTVT.

The chain couples TRBV7-2 to TRBJ2-3; TRBD1 matches at 7 bases. The V segment lost 5 bases and the J segment 0 bases; nucleotides outside the gene matches: 2. CDR1 and CDR2 (germline): SGHTA, FQGNSA. The CDR3 consists of 14 residues. CDR3 sequence reads: CASSRDRSTDTQYF. The CDR3 region has the DNA TGTGCCAGCAGCCGGGACAGAAGCACAGATACGCAGTATTTT.

The chain combines TRBV28 with TRBJ1-6; D gene uncertain. Trimming took off 3 bases at V and 0 bases at J, with 12 bases between the two ends. The CDR3 is 17 amino acids. Per germline, CDR1 MDHEN and CDR2 SYDVKM. CDR3 nucleotides: TGTGCCAGCAGTTTTATGGGGATCAGCTCCTATAATTCACCCCTCCACTTT. It translates to CASSFMGISSYNSPLHF. Based on the CDR3 plus reference TRBV28 and TRBJ1-6, the full variable domain is DVKVTQSSRYLVKRTGEKVFLECVQDMDHENMFWYRQDPGLGLRLIYFSYDVKMKEKGDIPEGYSVSREKKERFSLILESASTNQTSMYLCASSFMGISSYNSPLHFGNGTRLTVT.

V is TRBV18 and J is TRBJ2-4; D is unresolved. With 2 bases removed from V and 0 bases from J, the gap between germline ends came to 8 bases. Germline V gene lookup returns CDR1 KGHSH and CDR2 LQKENI. The CDR3 length is 15 residues. CDR3 sequence: CASSPKVTAKNIQYF. For the CDR3, the DNA is TGTGCCAGCTCACCAAAGGTCACAGCCAAAAACATTCAGTACTTC.

This clonotype was seen repeatedly, ten times or more. The V and J genes are TRBV7-2 and TRBJ1-6; no clear D. Germline CDR1 reads SGHTA; CDR2 reads FQGNSA. V dropped 2 bases and J dropped 7 bases, with 6 bases sitting between them. This CDR3 comprises 13 residues. This chain's CDR3 is CASSLLTNSPLHF. The CDR3 DNA is TGTGCCAGCAGCTTACTTACCAATTCACCCCTCCACTTT.

This chain connects TRBV28 to TRBJ1-6; TRBD1 matches at 9 bases. Germline CDR1 and CDR2: MDHEN and SYDVKM. The CDR3 is 16 amino acids. The V segment lost 5 bases and the J segment 6 bases; nucleotides outside the gene matches: 8. Here the CDR3 reads CASSPPTGGVNSPLHF. As DNA, the CDR3 is TGTGCCAGCAGTCCCCCCACAGGGGGCGTTAATTCACCCCTCCACTTT.

This clonotype was picked up many times. V is TRBV7-3 and J is TRBJ1-5; D is undetermined. The V gene's germline CDR1 is SGHTA and CDR2 FQGTGA. Deletions cut 1 base from V and 0 bases from J, with 1 base between. The CDR3 loop spans 13 amino acids. Here the CDR3 reads CASSLNSNQPQHF. CDR3 bases: TGTGCCAGCAGCTTAAATAGCAATCAGCCCCAGCATTTT.

This clonotype was observed a few times. The J gene is TRBJ2-1, the V gene TRBV9, with D hard to call. The germline V gene encodes CDR1 SGDLS and CDR2 YYNGEE. V was cut by 4 bases and J by 2 bases, with 13 bases left in between. The CDR3 consists of 15 residues. CDR3 nucleotides: TGTGCCAGCAGCAAATCCGGCGAAACCTACAATGAGCAGTTCTTC. Residues: CASSKSGETYNEQFF.

Ten or more counts support this clonotype. The chain has TRBV10-3 and TRBJ2-3; no reliable D call. Trimming took 2 bases from V and 0 from J, leaving 15 bases between them. Germline lookup yields CDR1 ENHRY and CDR2 SYGVKD. This CDR3 has 17 amino acids. The CDR3 nucleotides are TGTGCCATCAGTGAGCCCACCTCCCGGGCTAGCACAGATACGCAGTATTTT. It encodes CAISEPTSRASTDTQYF.

In this sample, this clonotype turned up a few times. The rearrangement uses TRBV5-1 and TRBJ2-2; D ambiguous. The CDR3 is made up of 15 amino acids. V was cut by 0 bases and J by 0 bases, with 6 bases left in between. In germline, CDR1 is SGHRS, CDR2 YFSETQ. In DNA, the CDR3 is TGCGCCAGCAGCTTGGCATTTGCGAACACCGGGGAGCTGTTTTTT. It codes for CASSLAFANTGELFF.

The genes are TRBV7-3 and TRBJ2-3, with D hard to call. V lost 2 bases and J lost 4, with 10 bases in between. Germline-derived CDR1 and CDR2 are SGHTA and FQGTGA. The CDR3 has 14 residues. CDR3 in DNA: TGTGCCAGCAGCTTAGTGCCGGCGTCAGATACGCAGTATTTT. This sequence encodes CASSLVPASDTQYF.